Sequencing of this T cell receptor (beta chain) was carried out in a study of cytomegalovirus exposure and HLA in healthy donors. On this clone itself: Its antigen is not known.

PCR involved 60 Vbeta and 13 Jbeta primers. Method: immunoSEQ multiplex PCR; TCRdb's copy keeps in-frame clones and lacks some. The data hold around 150,000 clones, with 76% observed a single time. General study findings and limits: There were three CMV-associated chains whose specificity for CMV antigens was confirmed in vitro. In terms of immune exposure information, only CMV serostatus was available. A missense DCLRE1C variant was associated with V- and J-gene trimming of TCR beta chains in a later analysis, and an independent cohort replicated the association.

Germline V lookup: CDR1 KGHSH, CDR2 LQKENI. V dropped 3 bases and J dropped 6; count of bases not matched to a gene: 3. CDR3 length: 15 residues. The V and J genes are TRBV18 and TRBJ2-1, with 12 bases identical to TRBD2. The sequence came from a male donor in good health and CMV-seronegative. Sequencing used PBMCs. CDR3 sequence: CASSPASGGANEQFF. CDR3 in DNA: TGTGCCAGCTCACCTGCTAGCGGGGGGGCCAATGAGCAGTTCTTC.